The following is a T cell receptor (beta chain) sequence with its context. Its antigen target is currently unknown. No base-level quality is on record; no much larger clone is a single base apart. The CDR3 regions of human TCRbeta chains were analyzed by immunosequencing. Concerning the study's data processing: Repertoire TCRs were checked for matches against a reference library of SARS-CoV-2-specific TCRs that had been generated using the MIRA antigen-specificity platform. Breadth meant the fraction of unique TCRs that were SARS-CoV-2-associated, whereas depth meant the fraction of total T cells that were SARS-CoV-2-associated. Using the MIRA data, every spike-specific TCR was mapped to the spike region that the TCR reacted to and assigned to either a CD4 or a CD8 class. Log10-transformed breadth and depth values were compared by one-way ANOVA with Sidak's multiple comparisons tests. The table was pulled from immuneACCESS by TCRdb, which kept in-frame rearrangements only. Such tables lose some clones; where checked, under half of the loss comes from unresolved V genes, and the rest has no known cause. The V and J calls and clone size come from that table; D and trimming were worked out from the DNA. Here the sample has 100,000 to 130,000 clones; 70% to 90% occur a single time. Under 4% of the sample lies in the top ten.

According to the study, the label for this sample's time point signals: baseline before first vaccination. The vaccinee samples were drawn from two UK trials, COV001 and COV002, one of which was a single-blind randomized controlled phase 2/3 trial testing AZD1222 (ChAdOx1 nCoV-19) in healthy adults. For TCRbeta chain sequencing, PBMC samples were collected from trial participants at day 0 and at day 28 after the second dose. This sample stems from a study of T cell responses to AZD1222 COVID-19 vaccine (dated by TCRdb to about 2021). For the wider study: Because spike-specific TCR depth and breadth did not differ between the two schedules, AZD1222 recipients who got a second dose at roughly 4 weeks were pooled with those who got a second dose at roughly 12 weeks. TCR sequencing was performed for 233 trial participants, of whom approximately 200 were given two doses of AZD1222 and some 25 were given two doses of MenACWY control vaccine. Trial participants were enrolled by age into subgroups of 18-55, 56-69 and 70-plus years, and 148, 28 and 57 TCR-sequenced participants, respectively, were included in these subgroups.

Reading from cysteine to phenylalanine, the CDR3 counts 13 amino acids. The sequence is cut down to CDR3 DNA, 39 bases in frame from base 1. CDR1 MNHEY and CDR2 SVGEGT are derived from the germline V gene. The junction carries 6 bases between V and J, which are trimmed by 3 bases and 1 base respectively. Findings and caveats that apply to the study as a whole: Most participants were white British and females outnumbered males, and the authors suggested that clonal diversity may have been underestimated. Because no day 14 peak-response samples were available, repertoires were characterized only after the peak T cell response. The vaccine-associated CD4 TCRs covered the entire spike protein, and the dominant responses fell in regions 160-218 and 743-854. Conclusions about previously exposed vaccinees are limited because only six or seven AZD1222 recipients were SARS-CoV-2 seropositive at baseline. Spike-specific TCR breadth and depth rose significantly after two AZD1222 doses compared with day 0 and with MenACWY recipients. Epitopes outside the regions mutated in the B.1.351 and B.1.1.7 variants were reportedly recognized by nearly half of the unique spike-specific TCRs. The 56-69-year group was small, and its depth increase did not reach significance, likely because of low power.

The sequence was collected from an adult in good health. The sequence links TRBV6-2 or TRBV6-3 to TRBJ1-1, with no confident D gene call. This material consisted of peripheral blood, taken on day 0 of AZD1222 vaccination. The DNA sequence follows: TGTGCCAGCAGTTATACAGAGAACACTGAAGCTTTCTTT. This is translated as CASSYTENTEAFF.